The 28 T cell receptor beta chains below were found in one sample sequenced in a study of blood T cell repertoires in COVID-19. Assay: immunoSEQ multiplex PCR; the TCRdb copy retains only in-frame clones and omits some. The repertoire holds fewer than 130,000 clones, with 87% as singletons. The sequenced material came from peripheral blood. These TCRs come from a human donor in a cohort sampled during active COVID-19.

V and J are TRBV7-6 and TRBJ1-2; 7 bases align to TRBD1. The CDR3 is 15 amino acids. V was clipped by 4 bases and J by 7 bases; unmatched bases: 12. In germline, CDR1 is SGHVS, CDR2 FNYEAQ. DNA for the CDR3: TGTGCCAGCAGCTCAACCACCGGGACAGAGGGTGGCTACACCTTC. This gives the protein CASSSTTGTEGGYTF.

J is TRBJ2-6 and V is TRBV6-5, with 8 bases matching TRBD1. CDR1 MNHEY and CDR2 SVGAGI come from the germline V gene. The CDR3 extends over 15 amino acids. V lost 6 bases to trimming and J lost 0 bases; unmatched junction nucleotides: 1. Here the CDR3 reads CASRTGASGANVLTF. The CDR3 DNA is TGTGCCAGCAGGACAGGGGCCTCTGGGGCCAACGTCCTGACTTTC.

This clone was seen a single time. The chain employs TRBV7-2 and TRBJ2-7, with D tentatively TRBD1 (6 bases). Per germline, CDR1 SGHTA and CDR2 FQGNSA. The V gene lost 8 bases and the J gene lost 3 bases, with 17 bases spanning the gap. The CDR3 is made up of 14 amino acids. The CDR3 loop reads CASSPRTGHYEQYF. CDR3 DNA sequence: TGTGCCAGCTCCCCCCGGACGGGACACTACGAGCAGTACTTC.

The chain joins TRBV5-1 to TRBJ1-6, with 7 nucleotides matching TRBD1. The length of the CDR3 is 15 residues. Germline V lookup: CDR1 SGHRS, CDR2 YFSETQ. V lost 4 bases to trimming and J lost 5 bases; unmatched junction nucleotides: 6. The CDR3 bases are TGCGCCAGCAGCACTGGGACAGTTAATAATTCACCCCTCCACTTT. Encoded protein: CASSTGTVNNSPLHF. Combining the CDR3 with reference TRBV5-1 and TRBJ1-6 gives the whole variable domain KAGVTQTPRYLIKTRGQQVTLSCSPISGHRSVSWYQQTPGQGLQFLFEYFSETQRNKGNFPGRFSGRQFSNSRSEMNVSTLELGDSALYLCASSTGTVNNSPLHFGNGTRLTVT.

This clone was seen just once. The chain uses TRBV2 and TRBJ2-7; 14 nucleotides match TRBD2. Trimming took 7 bases from V and 7 from J; bases not matched to a gene: 6. This CDR3 is 14 amino acids long. Per germline, CDR1 SNHLY and CDR2 FYNNEI. CDR3 amino acids: CASTARLAGGEQYF. The CDR3 coding sequence is TGTGCCAGCACCGCTAGACTAGCGGGAGGGGAGCAGTACTTC.

The V gene is TRBV6-2 or TRBV6-3, the J gene TRBJ2-1, with 7 bases matching TRBD2. V was clipped by 5 bases and J by 1 base; unmatched bases: 2. The CDR3 sequence is 14 residues long. Germline CDR1 MNHEY, CDR2 SVGEGT. The CDR3 is CASSRGGSYNEQFF. The CDR3 nucleotides read TGTGCCAGCAGTCGCGGGGGATCCTACAATGAGCAGTTCTTC.

This clone has just a few counts. The chain combines TRBV9 with TRBJ1-1; 8 bases map to TRBD1. This CDR3 has 15 residues. J lost 3 bases, V lost 7 bases, and 11 bases had no gene match. Germline values: CDR1 SGDLS, CDR2 YYNGEE. CDR3 coding DNA: TGTGCCAGCGCGGGTATTGGACAGGGTGACACTGAAGCTTTCTTT. Protein product: CASAGIGQGDTEAFF.

The chain has TRBV10-3 and TRBJ2-1; tentative D call: TRBD2 (7 bases). V lost 3 bases and J lost 4, with 13 bases in between. CDR3 length: 15 amino acids. The germline V gene has CDR1 ENHRY and CDR2 SYGVKD. The CDR3 is CAISDGEGGYNEQFF. CDR3 sequence (DNA): TGTGCCATCAGTGACGGGGAGGGGGGGTACAATGAGCAGTTCTTC.

The chain links TRBV7-8 to TRBJ2-1; TRBD1 agrees at 9 bases. The CDR3 extends over 15 amino acids. The V segment lost 5 bases and the J segment 4 bases; nucleotides outside the gene matches: 6. Per germline, CDR1 SGHVS and CDR2 FQNEAQ. CDR3 in amino acids: CASSPGTGLYNEQFF. In DNA form, the CDR3 reads TGTGCCAGCAGCCCCGGGACAGGGTTGTACAATGAGCAGTTCTTC.

This chain connects TRBV6-1 to TRBJ2-5; 7 bases align to TRBD1. From germline, CDR1 is MNHNS and CDR2 SASEGT. CDR3 length equals 14 residues. V shed 3 bases, J shed 2 bases, and the junction held 3 bases outside the gene matches. The CDR3 spells CASSEDRIQETQYF. The CDR3 nucleotides read TGTGCCAGCAGTGAGGACAGGATTCAAGAGACCCAGTACTTC.

The CDR3 DNA reads TGTGCCAGCAGCACCCGAGGAAACCAGAATTCACCCCTCCACTTT. Amino acids: CASSTRGNQNSPLHF. V gene TRBV7-9 combines with J gene TRBJ1-6; D is unresolved. Between the trimmed V and J ends, which lost 5 bases and 7 bases, there was a span of 15 bases. Germline CDR1 is SEHNR and CDR2 is FQNEAQ (reference sequence). The CDR3 has 15 amino acids.

This chain joins TRBV9 and TRBJ1-6; D may be TRBD1 (5 bases). V lost 3 bases and J 5 bases, leaving 15 bases between the germline ends. The V gene's germline CDR1 is SGDLS and CDR2 YYNGEE. The CDR3 has 16 residues. The chain's CDR3 is CASSAKSGRDNSPLHF. The CDR3 coding sequence is TGTGCCAGCAGCGCCAAGTCAGGGAGGGATAATTCACCCCTCCACTTT. The full variable domain, with the rest looked up from reference TRBV9 and TRBJ1-6, is DSGVTQTPKHLITATGQRVTLRCSPRSGDLSVYWYQQSLDQGLQFLIQYYNGEERAKGNILERFSAQQFPDLHSELNLSSLELGDSALYFCASSAKSGRDNSPLHFGNGTRLTVT.

This chain links TRBV29-1 with TRBJ1-1; D uncertain. The V gene lost 6 bases and the J gene lost 2 bases, with 16 bases spanning the gap. This CDR3 spans 14 amino acids. Germline V gene data show CDR1 as SQVTM and CDR2 as ANQGSEA. In DNA form, the CDR3 reads TGCAGCGTGCGGGAGGGTCAGATAAACACTGAAGCTTTCTTT. Amino acid sequence: CSVREGQINTEAFF.

The chain has TRBV19 and TRBJ2-1; 7 bases match TRBD2. The CDR3 has 14 amino acids. The V gene's germline CDR1 is LNHDA and CDR2 SQIVND (reference sequence). The ends lost 0 bases at V and 15 bases at J; junction bases unmatched: 11. The CDR3: CASSIDLSGEGTFF. The CDR3 coding sequence is TGTGCCAGTAGTATAGATCTTTCGGGGGAGGGAACGTTCTTC.

The genes are TRBV28 and TRBJ1-6; perhaps TRBD1 as D (5 bases). The CDR3 spans 18 residues. Looked up from germline, CDR1 is MDHEN and CDR2 is SYDVKM. Trimming removed 11 bases from V and 2 bases from J, with 25 bases in between. CDR3 residues: CACQGGVGESTYNSPLHF. As DNA, the CDR3 is TGTGCCTGCCAAGGAGGGGTGGGAGAGAGCACCTATAATTCACCCCTCCACTTT.

This chain uses TRBV2 with TRBJ2-7, with D possibly TRBD2 on 6 matching bases. The CDR3 extends over 12 amino acids. Between the trimmed V and J ends, which lost 4 bases and 3 bases, there was a span of 7 bases. Germline CDR1 SNHLY, CDR2 FYNNEI. The CDR3 DNA sequence: TGTGCCAGCAGTGCGACTAGCTACGAGCAGTACTTC. Translated: CASSATSYEQYF. The full variable domain, its missing parts supplied by reference TRBV2 and TRBJ2-7, is EPEVTQTPSHQVTQMGQEVILRCVPISNHLYFYWYRQILGQKVEFLVSFYNNEISEKSEIFDDQFSVERPDGSNFTLKIRSTKLEDSAMYFCASSATSYEQYFGPGTRLTVT.

The chain is built from TRBV30 and TRBJ1-1; possible D gene TRBD1, 5 bases. The CDR3 spans 16 residues. V dropped 1 base and J dropped 7 bases, with 22 bases sitting between them. The germline V gene has CDR1 GTSNPN and CDR2 SVGIG (reference sequence). CDR3 residues: CAWSALPRGVGSEAFF. The DNA for the CDR3 is TGTGCCTGGAGTGCCCTCCCTCGGGGGGTCGGCAGTGAAGCTTTCTTT.

This sequence joins TRBV11-1 and TRBJ1-2, with D perhaps matching TRBD1 (5 bases). The CDR3 spans 15 residues. Per germline, CDR1 SGHAT and CDR2 FQDESV (reference sequence). V lost 5 bases and J 0 bases, leaving 13 bases between the germline ends. The CDR3 DNA is TGTGCCAGCAGCCTACTGACAGCTCCTAACTATGGCTACACCTTC. It codes for CASSLLTAPNYGYTF.

The chain combines TRBV19 with TRBJ2-7; D possibly corresponds to TRBD1 (7 bases). Per germline, CDR1 LNHDA and CDR2 SQIVND (reference sequence). Trimming stripped 5 bases from V and 1 base from J, with 15 bases between. This CDR3 is built from 15 residues. Here the CDR3 DNA reads TGTGCCAGTAGTCCACGCAGGGGGGTATCCTACGAGCAGTACTTC. The encoded protein is CASSPRRGVSYEQYF.

The chain uses TRBV13 and TRBJ2-1, with 8 bases matching TRBD2. The germline CDR1 and CDR2 sequences are PRHDT and FYEKMQ (reference sequence). The CDR3 is made up of 14 amino acids. Losses at the gene ends were 3 bases for V and 3 bases for J; bases not matched to a gene: 1. The CDR3 sequence: CASSLSGSYNEQFF. In DNA form, the CDR3 reads TGTGCCAGCAGCTTGAGCGGGAGCTACAATGAGCAGTTCTTC.

V and J are TRBV18 and TRBJ2-1, with 9 bases that match TRBD2. V dropped 6 bases and J dropped 16; count of bases not matched to a gene: 7. Germline V gives CDR1 KGHSH, CDR2 LQKENI. The CDR3 is 11 amino acids. The CDR3 nucleotides read TGTGCCAGCTCCTTTAGCGGGAGCTTCTTCTTC. The encoded protein is CASSFSGSFFF. Variable domain in full (rest from reference TRBV18 and TRBJ2-1): NAGVMQNPRHLVRRRGQEARLRCSPMKGHSHVYWYRQLPEEGLKFMVYLQKENIIDESGMPKERFSAEFPKEGPSILRIQQVVRGDSAAYFCASSFSGSFFFGPGTRLTVL.

This clone showed up just a few times. The J gene is TRBJ1-6, the V gene TRBV30, with TRBD1 identical over 8 bases. Germline trimming cut 5 bases from V and 8 bases from J; bases unmatched to any gene: 14. This CDR3 comprises 16 residues. CDR1 and CDR2 from the germline V gene are GTSNPN and SVGIG (reference sequence). CDR3 sequence (DNA): TGTGCCTGGGAAGGGACAGGAAAGGGGTCGGATTCACCCCTCCACTTT. Translation gives CAWEGTGKGSDSPLHF.

V usage is TRBV28 and J usage is TRBJ1-6; 7 bases line up with TRBD1. After removal of 2 bases from V and 7 bases from J, the junction contained 8 bases not matched to a gene. Germline CDR1 and CDR2: MDHEN and SYDVKM. The CDR3 runs to 16 residues. The CDR3 DNA reads as TGTGCCAGCAGTTTACATCGGACAGGAAGGAATTCACCCCTCCACTTT. It is translated as CASSLHRTGRNSPLHF.

The rearrangement uses TRBV11-2 and TRBJ1-2; 7 bases align to TRBD1. With 5 bases clipped from V and 5 bases from J, the junction kept 5 bases outside the gene matches. The V gene's germline CDR1 is SGHAT and CDR2 FQNNGV. The CDR3 loop spans 13 amino acids. The CDR3 sequence is CASSPGTAYGYTF. In DNA form, the CDR3 reads TGTGCCAGCAGCCCAGGGACAGCTTATGGCTACACCTTC. Using reference TRBV11-2 and TRBJ1-2 for the parts outside the CDR3, the full variable domain is EAGVAQSPRYKIIEKRQSVAFWCNPISGHATLYWYQQILGQGPKLLIQFQNNGVVDDSQLPKDRFSAERLKGVDSTLKIQPAKLEDSAVYLCASSPGTAYGYTFGSGTRLTVV.

This clone has a handful of counts. The chain carries TRBV9 and TRBJ2-7; 7 positions match TRBD1. V was pared by 0 bases and J by 2 bases, with 5 bases of the junction left unmatched. Germline V gene sequence: CDR1 SGDLS, CDR2 YYNGEE. This CDR3 spans 15 amino acids. Here the CDR3 DNA reads TGTGCCAGCAGCGTAGGGGGGACAGAAACCTACGAGCAGTACTTC. This translates into CASSVGGTETYEQYF.

The table lists this clone with a count of one. The J gene is TRBJ2-1, the V gene TRBV27; perhaps TRBD1 as D (6 bases). The V gene lost 2 bases and the J gene lost 0 bases, with 8 bases spanning the gap. CDR1 and CDR2 (germline): MNHEY, SMNVEV (reference sequence). The CDR3 totals 15 residues. DNA for the CDR3: TGTGCCAGCAGTTTAACAGGGAGCTCCTACAATGAGCAGTTCTTC. It codes for CASSLTGSSYNEQFF.

The chain uses TRBV4-3 and TRBJ2-5, with 16 bases matching TRBD2. Germline CDR1 reads LGHNA; CDR2 reads YSLEER. J gave up 7 bases and V 4 bases, and 18 bases lay outside the gene matches. The CDR3 loop spans 20 amino acids. CDR3 loop: CASSREKDPGLAGGSATQYF. As DNA, the CDR3 is TGCGCCAGCAGCCGAGAGAAAGATCCGGGACTAGCGGGAGGGTCGGCGACCCAGTACTTC.

The V call is TRBV9, the J call TRBJ1-3; D is unresolved. This CDR3 is built from 14 residues. Germline CDR1 is SGDLS and CDR2 is YYNGEE. The germline V and J ends were trimmed by 4 bases and 3 bases, with 11 bases remaining between them. CDR3 sequence: CASSRGDRGNTIYF. The CDR3 nucleotides are TGTGCCAGCAGCAGAGGCGACCGTGGAAACACCATATATTTT.